Listed below are T cell receptor beta chains from one sample, sequenced in a study of T cells after posttransplantation cyclophosphamide. Clones were read by immunoSEQ multiplex PCR, and TCRdb kept only the in-frame ones, dropping some. This sample has under 20,000 clones, each found more than once. Source: PBMCs, taken after allogeneic stem cell transplant with posttransplant cyclophosphamide. Source of these receptors: a female patient younger than 45 who received an allogeneic stem cell transplant from a related donor, was CMV-positive, and had no GVHD. Some T cells may be the graft donor's. The CDR3 runs from the conserved cysteine through the conserved F or W. A D gene is named only where the DNA matches it firmly. The size entry gives how often the clone was seen (once, few, many) or a class if it is expanded.

clone size	D gene	V gene	J gene	CDR3 protein	CDR3 DNA
many	TRBD2	TRBV10-3	TRBJ2-3	CAISEVRGGSTDTQYF	TGTGCCATCAGTGAGGTGCGGGGAGGGAGCACAGATACGCAGTATTTT
many	TRBD1	TRBV29-1	TRBJ1-1	CSVERWTGLEAFF	TGCAGCGTTGAAAGATGGACAGGGCTGGAAGCTTTCTTT
few	-	TRBV15	TRBJ2-1	CATSRDGLSTGGRGQFF	TGTGCCACCAGCAGAGATGGTCTTAGCACCGGAGGCAGGGGGCAGTTCTTC
many	TRBD2	TRBV29-1	TRBJ2-1	CSASPTSGSRNEQFF	TGCAGCGCCTCACCGACTAGCGGGAGTCGCAATGAGCAGTTCTTC
many	TRBD2	TRBV9	TRBJ2-1	CASSLREGSWALSSYNEQFF	TGTGCCAGCAGCCTCAGGGAGGGTAGTTGGGCTCTGAGCTCCTACAATGAGCAGTTCTTC
many	-	TRBV11-2	TRBJ1-2	CASSLGRLLYGYTF	TGTGCCAGCAGCTTAGGCAGGCTTCTTTATGGCTACACCTTC
many	TRBD2	TRBV4-1	TRBJ2-1	CASSQVRLARYNEQFF	TGCGCCAGCAGCCAAGTACGACTAGCGCGTTACAATGAGCAGTTCTTC
many	-	TRBV7-2	TRBJ2-5	CASSLEFGRGQETQYF	TGTGCCAGCAGCTTAGAATTCGGCAGGGGACAAGAGACCCAGTACTTC
many	TRBD2	TRBV11-1	TRBJ2-1	CASSFLLAGGSSSYNEQFF	TGTGCCAGCAGCTTTCTACTAGCGGGAGGCTCGAGCTCCTACAATGAGCAGTTCTTC
many	-	TRBV5-4	TRBJ2-3	CASNPGLEVTDTQYF	TGTGCCAGCAACCCGGGACTTGAAGTCACAGATACGCAGTATTTT
many	TRBD2	TRBV5-1	TRBJ2-5	CASSFGGSGGETQYF	TGCGCCAGCAGCTTCGGCGGGAGTGGGGGAGAGACCCAGTACTTC
many	TRBD2	TRBV18	TRBJ2-2	CASQTSASTGELFF	TGTGCCAGCCAGACTAGCGCGTCCACCGGGGAGCTGTTTTTT
many	-	TRBV19	TRBJ1-1	CASSIDRRGDTEAFF	TGTGCCAGTAGTATAGATCGGAGGGGAGACACTGAAGCTTTCTTT
many	-	TRBV6-1	TRBJ1-4	CASSEALRGEKLFF	TGTGCCAGCAGTGAAGCGCTAAGGGGAGAAAAACTGTTTTTT
many	TRBD2	TRBV5-5	TRBJ2-3	CASRFLAGGSDTQYF	TGTGCCAGCAGGTTTCTAGCGGGAGGTTCAGATACGCAGTATTTT
many	TRBD1	TRBV5-4	TRBJ1-4	CASSLRRDRSEKLFF	TGTGCCAGCAGCTTACGGCGGGACAGGTCTGAAAAACTGTTTTTT
many	TRBD2	TRBV28	TRBJ2-7	CASSPTSGRRDEQYF	TGTGCCAGCAGTCCAACTAGCGGGAGAAGGGACGAGCAGTACTTC
many	TRBD1	TRBV5-1	TRBJ2-7	CASSPDRVSSYEQYF	TGCGCCAGCAGCCCGGACAGGGTGAGCTCCTACGAGCAGTACTTC
many	-	TRBV27	TRBJ2-5	CASSLSQVQETQYF	TGTGCCAGCAGTTTATCGCAGGTTCAAGAGACCCAGTACTTC
many	TRBD2	TRBV30	TRBJ2-1	CAWSGGSYNEQFF	TGTGCCTGGAGCGGCGGGAGCTACAATGAGCAGTTCTTC
many	-	TRBV10-3	TRBJ2-7	CAISESGGRRYEQYF	TGTGCCATCAGTGAGTCTGGGGGGAGGCGCTACGAGCAGTACTTC
many	TRBD1	TRBV28	TRBJ2-1	CASRFPGQGAYNEQFF	TGTGCCAGCAGGTTCCCCGGACAGGGGGCTTACAATGAGCAGTTCTTC
many	TRBD1	TRBV10-3	TRBJ2-3	CAIGDRESTDTQYF	TGTGCCATTGGCGACAGGGAATCTACAGATACGCAGTATTTT
many	TRBD2	TRBV28	TRBJ2-1	CASSSGGAGGSNEQFF	TGTGCCAGCAGTTCCGGCGGGGCGGGAGGGAGTAATGAGCAGTTCTTC
many	-	TRBV11-3	TRBJ2-1	CASSLRAAYNEQFF	TGTGCCAGCAGCTTACGAGCGGCCTACAATGAGCAGTTCTTC
few	-	TRBV6-1	TRBJ2-7	CASSSTGIGLYEQYF	TGTGCCAGCAGCTCAACCGGGATTGGGCTCTACGAGCAGTACTTC
many	TRBD2	TRBV11-3	TRBJ2-1	CASSFLSGGRSRQFF	TGTGCCAGCAGCTTTCTATCTGGCGGGAGGTCTCGGCAGTTCTTC
many	TRBD1	TRBV6-1	TRBJ1-3	CASSVGGQSGNTIYF	TGTGCCAGCAGTGTGGGGGGACAGTCGGGAAACACCATATATTTT
many	-	TRBV5-5	TRBJ2-3	CASSLEGGTDTQYF	TGTGCCAGCAGCTTGGAAGGGGGAACAGATACGCAGTATTTT
many	-	TRBV5-4	TRBJ2-3	CASSLFGSDTQYF	TGTGCCAGCAGCTTGTTCGGGTCAGATACGCAGTATTTT
many	TRBD2	TRBV7-2	TRBJ2-5	CASSPSRPGGETQYF	TGTGCCAGCAGCCCCTCGAGGCCCGGGGGGGAGACCCAGTACTTC
many	TRBD1	TRBV7-9	TRBJ2-7	CASSLGGQGPSYEQYF	TGTGCCAGCAGCTTAGGGGGACAGGGGCCCTCCTACGAGCAGTACTTC
many	TRBD1	TRBV5-1	TRBJ1-1	CASSLQTGGGMNTEAFF	TGCGCCAGCAGCTTACAGACAGGGGGCGGAATGAACACTGAAGCTTTCTTT
many	-	TRBV27	TRBJ1-5	CASSHYPDRQPQHF	TGTGCCAGCAGCCACTATCCCGACAGGCAGCCCCAGCATTTT
many	-	TRBV27	TRBJ2-7	CASSRTRRAYEQYF	TGTGCCAGCAGCCGGACACGAAGGGCCTACGAGCAGTACTTC
many	TRBD1	TRBV7-2	TRBJ2-7	CASSLSGTGGEQYF	TGTGCCAGCAGCTTGAGCGGGACAGGGGGAGAGCAGTACTTC
many	TRBD2	TRBV4-3	TRBJ2-1	CASSQDWASGGNEQFF	TGCGCCAGCAGCCAAGATTGGGCTAGCGGGGGCAATGAGCAGTTCTTC
many	TRBD1	TRBV6-4	TRBJ2-2	CASIFNRGENTGELFF	TGTGCCAGCATATTCAACAGGGGGGAGAACACCGGGGAGCTGTTTTTT
many	-	TRBV27	TRBJ2-7	CASSRHTDYEQYF	TGTGCCAGCAGCCGACACACGGACTACGAGCAGTACTTC
many	-	TRBV7-8	TRBJ2-2	CASSVGGAPGELFF	TGTGCCAGCAGCGTTGGAGGGGCCCCCGGGGAGCTGTTTTTT
many	-	TRBV30	TRBJ1-1	CAWSGRAENTEAFF	TGTGCCTGGAGTGGGAGGGCCGAGAACACTGAAGCTTTCTTT
many	-	TRBV6-5	TRBJ2-1	CASTTRDNEQFF	TGTGCCAGTACCACTCGGGACAATGAGCAGTTCTTC
many	TRBD2	TRBV4-1	TRBJ2-7	CASSQESGKRYEQYF	TGCGCCAGCAGCCAAGAAAGCGGGAAACGGTACGAGCAGTACTTC
many	-	TRBV25-1	TRBJ1-1	CASSENREHGVTEAFF	TGTGCCAGCAGTGAAAACCGGGAGCACGGGGTCACTGAAGCTTTCTTT
many	TRBD2	TRBV4-3	TRBJ2-3	CASSQDQASGSTDTQYF	TGCGCCAGCAGCCAAGATCAGGCTAGCGGGAGCACAGATACGCAGTATTTT
many	TRBD2	TRBV7-8	TRBJ2-7	CASSHRLAGDYEQYF	TGTGCCAGCAGCCACAGACTAGCGGGAGACTACGAGCAGTACTTC
many	TRBD2	TRBV2	TRBJ2-7	CASRDGGLAGFIGQYF	TGTGCCAGCAGAGATGGAGGGCTAGCGGGATTCATCGGGCAGTACTTC